This TCR beta chain was recorded in a study of identical twins. In every case, the donor was a healthy Caucasian. Study observations and caveats: Clonotypes of the beta chain that were abundant in cord blood carried fewer insertions (memory repertoires showed none). A partial confounding effect on zero-insertion analyses could come from invariant MAIT and iNKT cells. In monozygotic twins, models underestimated the sharing of out-of-frame TCR alpha.

TCRdb called the 5' RACE reads again in MiXCR, with one record for every CDR3 protein. The sample yields under 300,000 distinct CDR3 sequences, roughly 13% seen once. At least ten counts were recorded for this clonotype. What it recognizes is unknown. This CDR3 has 13 residues. The V gene lost 2 bases and the J gene lost 4 bases, with 8 bases spanning the gap. Germline V gene lookup returns CDR1 MNHNY and CDR2 SVGAGI (reference sequence). Sequencing was done on a sample of memory (CD45RO+) T cells sorted from blood. This sequence originates from a woman younger than 35 in good health. The chain has TRBV6-6 and TRBJ1-2; D is unresolved. The CDR3 spells CASSYQAGYGYTF. For the CDR3, the DNA is TGTGCCAGCAGTTACCAGGCTGGCTATGGCTACACCTTC.